This is a list of T cell receptor beta chains from one sample in a study of T cells after yellow fever vaccination. TCRdb called the 5' RACE reads again in MiXCR, with one record for every CDR3 protein. Here the sample spans about 360,000 distinct CDR3 sequences, roughly 6.2% being singletons. Material: PBMCs, obtained 5 days after the yellow fever booster vaccination. These TCRs come from a man aged 30-40 years who received the YFV17D yellow fever vaccine. Both conserved end residues are part of each CDR3. A D gene is named only where the DNA matches it firmly. Clone size is given for some rows only: seen once, a few or many times, or a class if the clone is expanded.

CDR3 DNA: TGTGCCTGGAGTGAGTACAATAGCAATCAGCCCCAGCATTTT
CDR3 protein: CAWSEYNSNQPQHF
clone size: many
D gene: -
J gene: TRBJ1-5
V gene: TRBV30

CDR3 DNA: TGTGCCAGCAGCTCCAAGACGAACAACATCTATGAGCAGTTCTTC
CDR3 protein: CASSSKTNNIYEQFF
clone size: many
D gene: -
J gene: TRBJ2-1
V gene: TRBV7-9

CDR3 DNA: TGTGCCAGCAGCCCCATGGGGGATACGCAGTATTTT
CDR3 protein: CASSPMGDTQYF
clone size: many
D gene: -
J gene: TRBJ2-3
V gene: TRBV7-9

CDR3 DNA: TGTGCCAGCAGATACACCCCTGAGGGAGTGTTCACCGGGGAGCTGTTTTTT
CDR3 protein: CASRYTPEGVFTGELFF
clone size: -
D gene: -
J gene: TRBJ2-2
V gene: TRBV11-2

CDR3 DNA: TGTGCCAGCAACCCGGACTCGAGCTCCTACAATGAGCAGTTCTTC
CDR3 protein: CASNPDSSSYNEQFF
clone size: many
D gene: -
J gene: TRBJ2-1
V gene: TRBV7-8

CDR3 DNA: TGTGCCAGCAGCTTAAGGACCGTGGGTCCCGGGGAGCTGTTTTTT
CDR3 protein: CASSLRTVGPGELFF
clone size: -
D gene: -
J gene: TRBJ2-2
V gene: TRBV7-8

CDR3 DNA: TGCAGCGTTTTGTCTGGGGGCGTCGAGCAGTACTTC
CDR3 protein: CSVLSGGVEQYF
clone size: many
D gene: -
J gene: TRBJ2-7
V gene: TRBV29-1

CDR3 DNA: TGTGCCAGCAGTTTAACACAGGGATTCGGGGAGCTGTTTTTT
CDR3 protein: CASSLTQGFGELFF
clone size: few
D gene: -
J gene: TRBJ2-2
V gene: TRBV28

CDR3 DNA: TGCAGTGCTCCGCCGGGACGGCTAGACTACGAGCAGTACTTC
CDR3 protein: CSAPPGRLDYEQYF
clone size: few
D gene: -
J gene: TRBJ2-7
V gene: TRBV20-1

CDR3 DNA: TGTGCCATCCTTCCTCCGGGACCTGTGAGCACAGATACGCAGTATTTT
CDR3 protein: CAILPPGPVSTDTQYF
clone size: few
D gene: -
J gene: TRBJ2-3
V gene: TRBV28

CDR3 DNA: TGTGCCAGCAGCCGAAGGAGCGGGGGAGAGACCCAGTACTTC
CDR3 protein: CASSRRSGGETQYF
clone size: few
D gene: TRBD2
J gene: TRBJ2-5
V gene: TRBV4-2

CDR3 DNA: TGTGCCAGCAGCTTCCCCGGGAGTGTAGAGACCCAGTACTTC
CDR3 protein: CASSFPGSVETQYF
clone size: many
D gene: -
J gene: TRBJ2-5
V gene: TRBV7-8

CDR3 DNA: TGTGCCAGCAGCTCCGAACCTACGGATACGCAGTATTTT
CDR3 protein: CASSSEPTDTQYF
clone size: -
D gene: -
J gene: TRBJ2-3
V gene: TRBV7-2

CDR3 DNA: TGCAGCGTTGACGGGTACCCTGAAGCTTTCTTT
CDR3 protein: CSVDGYPEAFF
clone size: few
D gene: -
J gene: TRBJ1-1
V gene: TRBV29-1

CDR3 DNA: TGTGCTAGCAGCTTCTCCTCCTACAATGAGCAGTTCTTC
CDR3 protein: CASSFSSYNEQFF
clone size: many
D gene: -
J gene: TRBJ2-1
V gene: TRBV7-2

CDR3 DNA: TGCGCCAGCACCTTCTCGACAGGGGTGAAGACCCAGTACTTC
CDR3 protein: CASTFSTGVKTQYF
clone size: many
D gene: TRBD1
J gene: TRBJ2-5
V gene: TRBV10-1

CDR3 DNA: TGTGCCAGCAGCTTAGAGCCGCGGGGGCCCTACGAGCAGTACTTC
CDR3 protein: CASSLEPRGPYEQYF
clone size: -
D gene: -
J gene: TRBJ2-7
V gene: TRBV7-2

CDR3 DNA: TGCGCCAGCAGCGGACGGACAGGGGTCGTTACGAACGAGCAGTACTTC
CDR3 protein: CASSGRTGVVTNEQYF
clone size: many
D gene: TRBD1
J gene: TRBJ2-7
V gene: TRBV10-2

CDR3 DNA: TGTGCCAGCAGTTTTTCTAGCGGGAGCCCCTCAGATACGCAGTATTTT
CDR3 protein: CASSFSSGSPSDTQYF
clone size: few
D gene: TRBD2
J gene: TRBJ2-3
V gene: TRBV12-3/TRBV12-4

CDR3 DNA: TGTGCCAGCAGCCCTCTGGGCGTTAATGAGCAGTTCTTC
CDR3 protein: CASSPLGVNEQFF
clone size: many
D gene: -
J gene: TRBJ2-1
V gene: TRBV7-2

CDR3 DNA: TGTGCCAGCAGCTCCTCCCCTCAAGCGGGGTCCAATGAGCAGTTCTTC
CDR3 protein: CASSSSPQAGSNEQFF
clone size: many
D gene: TRBD2
J gene: TRBJ2-1
V gene: TRBV5-4

CDR3 DNA: TGTGCCAGCAGCTTATCGGGAGGGCCGCATGGCTACACCTTC
CDR3 protein: CASSLSGGPHGYTF
clone size: few
D gene: -
J gene: TRBJ1-2
V gene: TRBV7-6

CDR3 DNA: TGCAGTGCCAACCGGGACAGTGGAAACACCATATATTTT
CDR3 protein: CSANRDSGNTIYF
clone size: few
D gene: TRBD1
J gene: TRBJ1-3
V gene: TRBV20-1

CDR3 DNA: TGTGCCAGCAGTCCTGGGACCTACCCCACCGGGGAGCTGTTTTTT
CDR3 protein: CASSPGTYPTGELFF
clone size: few
D gene: -
J gene: TRBJ2-2
V gene: TRBV6-1

CDR3 DNA: TGTGCCAGCAGTGGGATTTCTGGGGCCAACGTCCTGACTTTC
CDR3 protein: CASSGISGANVLTF
clone size: -
D gene: -
J gene: TRBJ2-6
V gene: TRBV2

CDR3 DNA: TGTGCCACCCCTTACTTAGCGGGAGGGTTTAATGAGCAGTTCTTC
CDR3 protein: CATPYLAGGFNEQFF
clone size: few
D gene: TRBD2
J gene: TRBJ2-1
V gene: TRBV24-1

CDR3 DNA: TGCAGCGTTCGAGAAGGGGAACTCGAGCAGTACTTC
CDR3 protein: CSVREGELEQYF
clone size: -
D gene: -
J gene: TRBJ2-7
V gene: TRBV29-1

CDR3 DNA: TGCGCCAGCAGCTCCGGGACAGGGTGGACAGATACGCAGTATTTT
CDR3 protein: CASSSGTGWTDTQYF
clone size: -
D gene: TRBD1
J gene: TRBJ2-3
V gene: TRBV5-1

CDR3 DNA: TGTGCCAGCAGCGAAACCGGGGAGCTGTTTTTT
CDR3 protein: CASSETGELFF
clone size: many
D gene: -
J gene: TRBJ2-2
V gene: TRBV12-3/TRBV12-4

CDR3 DNA: TGTGCCAGCAGTAAACGGGTGGACAGGGGCTATGGCTACACCTTC
CDR3 protein: CASSKRVDRGYGYTF
clone size: -
D gene: TRBD1
J gene: TRBJ1-2
V gene: TRBV6-1

CDR3 DNA: TGCAGCGTTGGGGATGGGGGCAATCAGCCCCAGCATTTT
CDR3 protein: CSVGDGGNQPQHF
clone size: few
D gene: -
J gene: TRBJ1-5
V gene: TRBV29-1

CDR3 DNA: TGTGCCAGCAGCTCCCTTGGGACAGGGGATCAGCCCCAGCATTTT
CDR3 protein: CASSSLGTGDQPQHF
clone size: -
D gene: TRBD1
J gene: TRBJ1-5
V gene: TRBV4-2

CDR3 DNA: TGTGCCACCAGTGATTCACAGGGGCGCCTCGGACGAGAGCAGTTCTTC
CDR3 protein: CATSDSQGRLGREQFF
clone size: few
D gene: TRBD1
J gene: TRBJ2-1
V gene: TRBV24-1

CDR3 DNA: TGCAGTGCATACGGGAGCAATCAGCCCCAGCATTTT
CDR3 protein: CSAYGSNQPQHF
clone size: few
D gene: -
J gene: TRBJ1-5
V gene: TRBV20-1

CDR3 DNA: TGTGCCAGTAAAACCGGGACTAGCGCGCGGGATACGCAGTATTTT
CDR3 protein: CASKTGTSARDTQYF
clone size: many
D gene: TRBD2
J gene: TRBJ2-3
V gene: TRBV28

CDR3 DNA: TGTGCCAGCAGCTTAAACGGATCACCCCTCCACTTT
CDR3 protein: CASSLNGSPLHF
clone size: -
D gene: -
J gene: TRBJ1-6
V gene: TRBV7-2

CDR3 DNA: TGTGCCAGCAGTGGGGGGGGGGGCACCTACAACAATGAGCAGTTCTTC
CDR3 protein: CASSGGGGTYNNEQFF
clone size: -
D gene: -
J gene: TRBJ2-1
V gene: TRBV6-1

CDR3 DNA: TGTGCCAGCAGCACCGCGGACAGGGCACTGTTTTTT
CDR3 protein: CASSTADRALFF
clone size: few
D gene: TRBD1
J gene: TRBJ1-4
V gene: TRBV5-6

CDR3 DNA: TGTGCCAGCTGTTCCGGGACTAGCGGGTTCAGCTCCTACAATGAGCAGTTCTTC
CDR3 protein: CASCSGTSGFSSYNEQFF
clone size: -
D gene: TRBD2
J gene: TRBJ2-1
V gene: TRBV3-1

CDR3 DNA: TGTGCCAGCAGCGGCCAGGGGTCCAAAAACATTCAGTACTTC
CDR3 protein: CASSGQGSKNIQYF
clone size: few
D gene: -
J gene: TRBJ2-4
V gene: TRBV9

CDR3 DNA: TGTGCCACCAGCAGAGATGCTGGGTCCCTCACGGCCATTCAGTACTTC
CDR3 protein: CATSRDAGSLTAIQYF
clone size: -
D gene: -
J gene: TRBJ2-4
V gene: TRBV15

CDR3 DNA: TGCAGTGCTGCATCGCGTAGCGGGCAAGAGACCCAGTACTTC
CDR3 protein: CSAASRSGQETQYF
clone size: -
D gene: TRBD2
J gene: TRBJ2-5
V gene: TRBV20-1

CDR3 DNA: TGTGCCAGCAGTTCCCGGACACCCGGTGGCTCCTATAATTCACCCCTCCACTTT
CDR3 protein: CASSSRTPGGSYNSPLHF
clone size: few
D gene: -
J gene: TRBJ1-6
V gene: TRBV6-5

CDR3 DNA: TGTGCCAGCTCACCAGAGAAATGGGGCGCCTCCTACGAGCAGTACTTC
CDR3 protein: CASSPEKWGASYEQYF
clone size: few
D gene: -
J gene: TRBJ2-7
V gene: TRBV18

CDR3 DNA: TGTGCCAGCAATGGGGGGGCCTCCTACGAGCAGTACTTC
CDR3 protein: CASNGGASYEQYF
clone size: few
D gene: -
J gene: TRBJ2-7
V gene: TRBV12-3/TRBV12-4

CDR3 DNA: TGCAGTGCGCCGAACAGGGGAGAAGGCGAGACCCAGTACTTC
CDR3 protein: CSAPNRGEGETQYF
clone size: -
D gene: TRBD1
J gene: TRBJ2-5
V gene: TRBV20-1